This T cell receptor beta chain was captured by sequencing in a study of identical twins. Whole-study findings and limits: The study based its conclusions on cross-sectional statistical analysis and did not follow the same donors.

This clonotype has more than one count but fewer than ten. What it recognizes is unknown. TCRdb used MiXCR to reprocess the 5' RACE reads, holding one entry per CDR3 protein. Counted here are 650,000 to 800,000 distinct CDR3 sequences, 8.6% occurring once; the ten biggest clones make up roughly 0.97%. The same sample was also studied in work on yellow fever vaccine responses in identical twins.

The receptor was isolated from a woman aged 18-30 years in good health. The sample was PBMCs.

The chain's CDR3 is CASSLDSSGIPQHF. Written as DNA, the CDR3 is TGTGCCAGCAGCTTAGACTCTTCCGGGATCCCCCAGCATTTT. The chain uses TRBV7-2 and TRBJ1-5; D is unresolved. The CDR3 contains 14 residues. V dropped 1 base and J dropped 10 bases, with 14 bases sitting between them. Germline-derived CDR1 and CDR2 are SGHTA and FQGNSA.